This T cell receptor beta chain was captured in a study of CXCR3 chemokines and chemotherapy response in bladder cancer. CDR1 is MNHEY, CDR2 SVGEGT, per germline. This CDR3 comprises 15 residues. With 5 bases clipped from V and 2 bases from J, the junction kept 7 bases outside the gene matches. TCRdb recomputed calls from the PCR reads with MiXCR, one row per CDR3 protein. The table shows about 12,000 distinct CDR3 sequences, with under 15% occurring only once. This clonotype is judged medium-sized. V usage is TRBV6-2 or TRBV6-3 and J usage is TRBJ1-2; 8 nucleotides align to TRBD1. The sequence was collected from a human donor with bladder cancer that did not respond to neoadjuvant chemotherapy. Sample collection was performed from a patient whose treatment included neoadjuvant chemotherapy. CDR3 nucleotide sequence: TGTGCCAGCAGTAGACTGGACAGGGTCAACTATGGCTACACCTTC. It encodes CASSRLDRVNYGYTF.